This record concerns one TCR beta chain sequence. The CDR3 has 15 residues. Germline assignment: CDR1 SGHAT and CDR2 FQNNGV. Trimming pared 5 bases from V and 3 bases from J, leaving 14 bases between. The assay was immunoSEQ multiplex PCR, and TCRdb's table has in-frame clones only and misses some. The sample carries over a million clones, 98% to 99% recorded once. This specimen comes from a study of shared clonotypes between healthy human individuals. The sequenced material came from naive CD4+ T cells sorted from blood. Noted subset: CD45RA+ positively selected. The rearrangement joins TRBV11-2 to TRBJ1-3; D possibly corresponds to TRBD1 (5 bases). The sequence came from a young man in good health. The chain's CDR3 is CASSNFGGLGNTIYF. The CDR3 DNA sequence: TGTGCCAGCAGCAATTTCGGGGGTCTTGGAAACACCATATATTTT.